The 32 T cell receptor beta chains below all came from one sample that was sequenced in a study of CD4 T cells in relation to SARS-CoV-2 and coronaviruses. Unexposed donor CD4+ T cells date from about 2011-2018, before the COVID-19 pandemic. Isolation of CD4+ T cells took place after approximately eleven days in culture. The antigens these receptors bind are not known. Clones were read by immunoSEQ multiplex PCR, and TCRdb kept only the in-frame ones, dropping some. The sample consists of roughly 20,000 clones, roughly 73% of them appearing once. Source material: CD4+ T cells from PBMCs, cultured in vitro. The receptors were gathered from a human donor in good health.

The rearrangement uses TRBV4-2 and TRBJ1-3; tentative D call: TRBD1 (6 bases). The germline gives CDR1 LGHNA, CDR2 YNFKEQ. The CDR3 has 15 amino acids. Trimming removed 4 bases from V and 1 base from J, with 11 bases in between. The CDR3 sequence is CASSLIQGSGNTIYF. The DNA of the CDR3 is TGTGCCAGCAGCCTAATACAGGGTTCTGGAAACACCATATATTTT.

This chain uses TRBV28 with TRBJ1-2, with D perhaps matching TRBD1 (6 bases). The CDR3 has 14 residues. Germline values: CDR1 MDHEN, CDR2 SYDVKM. V lost 3 bases and J 0 bases, leaving 8 bases between the germline ends. As DNA, the CDR3 is TGTGCCAGCAGTTTGGACAGAGCTAACTATGGCTACACCTTC. Translated, it gives CASSLDRANYGYTF.

This clone was observed a few times. This chain joins TRBV3-1 (or the pseudogene TRBV3-2) and TRBJ2-4, with D maybe TRBD2 (5 bases). CDR3 length: 16 amino acids. The ends were cut back, 0 bases at V and 2 bases at J, with 11 bases in the middle. Per germline, CDR1 LGHDT and CDR2 YNNKEL (reference sequence). CDR3 coding DNA: TGTGCCAGCAGCCAAGATAATCCGGGGACCAAAAACATTCAGTACTTC. It codes for CASSQDNPGTKNIQYF.

The chain carries TRBV18 and TRBJ1-1, with 7 positions matching TRBD1. CDR3 length equals 15 residues. CDR1 is KGHSH and CDR2 is LQKENI in the germline V gene. Trimming took 4 bases from V and 3 from J; bases not matched to a gene: 8. DNA for the CDR3: TGTGCCAGCTCACAAGTGGAGGGGGCGGACACTGAAGCTTTCTTT. Protein: CASSQVEGADTEAFF.

The rearrangement joins TRBV6-2 or TRBV6-3 to TRBJ1-1; 7 bases line up with TRBD1. Germline CDR1 and CDR2: MNHEY and SVGEGT. The CDR3 totals 15 residues. The ends lost 2 bases at V and 4 bases at J; junction bases unmatched: 7. CDR3 protein: CASSYPRGEVTEAFF. CDR3 nucleotide sequence: TGTGCCAGCAGTTACCCCAGGGGGGAGGTCACTGAAGCTTTCTTT.

The chain employs TRBV30 and TRBJ2-5; 7 nucleotides line up with TRBD1. Per germline, CDR1 GTSNPN and CDR2 SVGIG (reference sequence). Losses at the gene ends were 2 bases for V and 5 bases for J; bases not matched to a gene: 5. The CDR3 runs 13 residues. The CDR3 protein is CAWSRQGWETQYF. CDR3 sequence (DNA): TGTGCCTGGAGTAGACAGGGTTGGGAGACCCAGTACTTC.

J is TRBJ1-2 and V is TRBV28; 10 nucleotides line up with TRBD1. The CDR3 covers 15 residues. The germline gives CDR1 MDHEN, CDR2 SYDVKM. After removal of 6 bases from V and 7 bases from J, the junction contained 11 bases not matched to a gene. The CDR3 spells CASRPPGTGAGGYTF. CDR3 in DNA: TGTGCCAGCAGACCTCCAGGGACAGGGGCGGGTGGCTACACCTTC.

The V gene is TRBV27, the J gene TRBJ2-1; 11 bases line up with TRBD2. Trimming took 3 bases from V and 4 from J; bases not matched to a gene: 5. Germline V CDR1 and CDR2: MNHEY, SMNVEV (reference sequence). The CDR3 has 16 residues. The CDR3 DNA is TGTGCCAGCAGTTTCCGGCTAGCGGGGGGATACAATGAGCAGTTCTTC. Its translation: CASSFRLAGGYNEQFF.

This chain joins TRBV15 and TRBJ2-1; the match to TRBD2 covers 9 bases. The trim removed 3 bases at V and 4 bases at J, leaving 10 bases unmatched. The CDR3 consists of 17 residues. Per germline, CDR1 LNHNV and CDR2 YYDKDF (reference sequence). DNA of the CDR3: TGTGCCACCAGCAGTGATTTAGCGGGAGCCTCTTACAATGAGCAGTTCTTC. Translated: CATSSDLAGASYNEQFF.

The DNA for the CDR3 is TGTGCCAGTAGTATGTTTACAGGCCATAGCAATCAGCCCCAGCATTTT. This translates into CASSMFTGHSNQPQHF. The chain carries TRBV19 and TRBJ1-5, with TRBD1 as a possible D gene (5 bases). V lost 3 bases and J lost 0, with 12 bases in between. Germline V gene data show CDR1 as LNHDA and CDR2 as SQIVND (reference sequence). CDR3 length equals 16 residues.

V is TRBV24-1 and J is TRBJ1-1; D is uncertain. CDR1 KGHDR and CDR2 SFDVKD come from the germline V gene. V was cut by 3 bases and J by 2 bases, with 0 bases left in between. This CDR3 has 11 amino acids. The CDR3 here is CATSDNTEAFF. The CDR3 DNA reads TGTGCCACCAGTGATAACACTGAAGCTTTCTTT.

The chain joins TRBV10-2 to TRBJ2-2; no firm D call. Germline CDR1 and CDR2: WSHSY and SAAADI. The CDR3 runs 14 residues. Between the trimmed V and J ends, which lost 4 bases and 0 bases, there was a span of 6 bases. The CDR3 DNA follows: TGCGCCAGCAGTGCCCAGGCGAACACCGGGGAGCTGTTTTTT. The encoded protein is CASSAQANTGELFF.

The chain employs TRBV10-3 and TRBJ1-1, with TRBD1 as a possible D gene (5 bases). This CDR3 spans 13 amino acids. The ends were cut back, 4 bases at V and 4 bases at J, with 10 bases in the middle. Germline lookup yields CDR1 ENHRY and CDR2 SYGVKD. The CDR3 region has the DNA TGTGCCATCAGTGTGGGGGGGGGCACTGAAGCTTTCTTT. This codes for CAISVGGGTEAFF.

Here the CDR3 DNA reads TGTGCCAGCAGCTCTAGACAGGGCACTGAAGCTTTCTTT. It codes for CASSSRQGTEAFF. V and J are TRBV11-2 and TRBJ1-1; 7 bases fit TRBD1. The CDR3 covers 13 residues. The trim removed 4 bases at V and 4 bases at J, leaving 3 bases unmatched. Germline CDR1 and CDR2: SGHAT and FQNNGV.

The chain joins TRBV5-8 to TRBJ2-6; no clear D. V was trimmed by 0 bases and J by 0 bases, leaving 4 bases between them. CDR1 is SGHTS and CDR2 is YDEGEE in the germline V gene. The CDR3 totals 15 residues. CDR3 region: CASSLEASGANVLTF. CDR3 nucleotide sequence: TGTGCCAGCAGCTTGGAAGCCTCTGGGGCCAACGTCCTGACTTTC.

The sample holds one count of this clone. The rearrangement joins TRBV5-1 to TRBJ1-1, with D possibly being TRBD1 (5 bases). V lost 2 bases and J lost 1, with 9 bases in between. This CDR3 comprises 14 residues. Germline CDR1 reads SGHRS; CDR2 reads YFSETQ. The CDR3 DNA sequence: TGCGCCAGCAGCTTAGGGACGGGGAACACTGAAGCTTTCTTT. As protein: CASSLGTGNTEAFF. The full variable domain, completed using reference TRBV5-1 and TRBJ1-1, is KAGVTQTPRYLIKTRGQQVTLSCSPISGHRSVSWYQQTPGQGLQFLFEYFSETQRNKGNFPGRFSGRQFSNSRSEMNVSTLELGDSALYLCASSLGTGNTEAFFGQGTRLTVV.

This rearrangement joins TRBV3-1 (or the pseudogene TRBV3-2) to TRBJ1-5, with 7 bases matching TRBD1. CDR1 LGHDT and CDR2 YNNKEL come from the germline V gene (reference sequence). With 6 bases clipped from V and 4 bases from J, the junction kept 6 bases outside the gene matches. This CDR3 has 14 residues. The CDR3 reads CASSYRGPNQPQHF. CDR3 sequence (DNA): TGTGCCAGCAGTTACAGGGGACCAAATCAGCCCCAGCATTTT.

The V gene is TRBV29-1, the J gene TRBJ2-3; D ambiguous. The CDR3 consists of 15 residues. The V and J ends lost 3 bases and 0 bases respectively, with 13 bases between them. The germline V gene encodes CDR1 SQVTM and CDR2 ANQGSEA. The CDR3 loop is CSVDRQLSSTDTQYF. The CDR3 coding sequence is TGCAGCGTTGATCGCCAGCTCTCTAGCACAGATACGCAGTATTTT.

The V and J genes are TRBV19 and TRBJ2-7; D is undetermined. Looked up from germline, CDR1 is LNHDA and CDR2 is SQIVND (reference sequence). CDR3 length: 15 residues. V lost 0 bases, J lost 2 bases, and 11 bases lay in between. This CDR3 is CASSIDGQIPYEQYF. The CDR3 region has the DNA TGTGCCAGTAGTATAGACGGGCAGATCCCCTACGAGCAGTACTTC.

The chain uses TRBV6-6 and TRBJ1-3, with D unclear. Germline values: CDR1 MNHNY, CDR2 SVGAGI (reference sequence). V gave up 2 bases and J gave up 2 bases, with 10 bases separating them. The CDR3 runs to 15 residues. The chain's CDR3 is CASSYEGSAGNTIYF. Written as DNA, the CDR3 is TGTGCCAGCAGTTACGAGGGCTCGGCTGGAAACACCATATATTTT.

The V call is TRBV30, the J call TRBJ1-4; TRBD1 is a possible D gene (6 bases). Trimming cost V 4 bases and J 3 bases, with 15 bases left between them. There are 15 residues in the CDR3. Germline V gene lookup returns CDR1 GTSNPN and CDR2 SVGIG (reference sequence). The CDR3 coding sequence is TGTGCCTGGAACGCCCTTGGACAGCCTAATGAAAAACTGTTTTTT. Its protein is CAWNALGQPNEKLFF.

This rearrangement joins TRBV5-1 to TRBJ2-1, with no clear D. The germline V gene has CDR1 SGHRS and CDR2 YFSETQ. The CDR3 is made up of 12 amino acids. V lost 0 bases to trimming and J lost 8 bases, with 6 bases between them. This CDR3 reads CASSLDWDEQFF. The CDR3 DNA sequence: TGCGCCAGCAGCTTGGATTGGGATGAGCAGTTCTTC. Together with reference TRBV5-1 and TRBJ2-1, the CDR3 gives the full variable domain: KAGVTQTPRYLIKTRGQQVTLSCSPISGHRSVSWYQQTPGQGLQFLFEYFSETQRNKGNFPGRFSGRQFSNSRSEMNVSTLELGDSALYLCASSLDWDEQFFGPGTRLTVL.

The J gene is TRBJ2-7, the V gene TRBV27; 7 bases are a match to TRBD2. The CDR3 runs to 15 residues. Per germline, CDR1 MNHEY and CDR2 SMNVEV (reference sequence). The trim removed 3 bases at V and 7 bases at J, leaving 12 bases unmatched. The CDR3 spells CASSFGLAGVEEQYF. DNA of the CDR3: TGTGCCAGCAGTTTTGGTTTGGCGGGAGTGGAAGAGCAGTACTTC.

This clone has a single count. One junction end does not reproduce the germline sequence, and a read error may be involved. J is TRBJ2-1 and V is TRBV19; maybe TRBD2 (6 bases). The CDR3 consists of 15 residues. CDR1 is LNHDA and CDR2 is SQIVND in the germline V gene (reference sequence). The CDR3 loop is CASSVEEGSYNEQFF. As DNA, the CDR3 is TGTGCCAGTAGTGTAGAGGAGGGCTCCTACAATGAGCAGTTCTTC. Drawing the rest from reference TRBV19 and TRBJ2-1, the complete variable domain is DGGITQSPKYLFRKEGQNVTLSCEQNLNHDAMYWYRQDPGQGLRLIYYSQIVNDFQKGDIAEGYSVSREKKESFPLTVTSAQKNPTAFYLCASSVEEGSYNEQFFGPGTRLTVL.

This chain links TRBV9 with TRBJ2-1; 11 bases align to TRBD2. There are 18 residues in the CDR3. The V gene's germline CDR1 is SGDLS and CDR2 YYNGEE. Trimming removed 3 bases from V and 0 bases from J; junction bases left unmatched: 8. CDR3 bases: TGTGCCAGCAGCGGCCGATTTAGCGGGAGGGCCTCCTACAATGAGCAGTTCTTC. This encodes CASSGRFSGRASYNEQFF.

The CDR3 DNA reads as TGTGCCAGCAGTTTTGGGCCCGGTCAGCCCCAGCATTTT. It is translated as CASSFGPGQPQHF. This chain uses TRBV28 with TRBJ1-5, with D unresolved. Germline assignment: CDR1 MDHEN and CDR2 SYDVKM. V lost 3 bases and J 6 bases, leaving 9 bases between the germline ends. The CDR3 loop spans 13 amino acids. Combining the CDR3 with reference TRBV28 and TRBJ1-5 gives the whole variable domain DVKVTQSSRYLVKRTGEKVFLECVQDMDHENMFWYRQDPGLGLRLIYFSYDVKMKEKGDIPEGYSVSREKKERFSLILESASTNQTSMYLCASSFGPGQPQHFGDGTRLSIL.

As for this clone: One end of the junction fails to match germline, which may point to a read error. The chain is built from TRBV6-1 and TRBJ2-7; a possible D gene is TRBD1 (6 bases). The germline V gene encodes CDR1 MNHNS and CDR2 SASEGT. This CDR3 contains 14 residues. CDR3 protein: CASSEGTWVPEQYF. Written as DNA, the CDR3 is TGTGCCAGCAGCGAAGGGACATGGGTCCCCGAGCAGTACTTC.

The V call is TRBV19, the J call TRBJ1-1, with 7 bases that match TRBD1. Per the germline V gene, CDR1 is LNHDA and CDR2 is SQIVND (reference sequence). The CDR3 totals 14 residues. The J segment lost 6 bases and the V segment lost 2 bases, leaving 6 bases of the junction unmatched. The CDR3 loop reads CASSIREGASEAFF. CDR3 nucleotide sequence: TGTGCCAGTAGTATACGGGAGGGGGCGTCTGAAGCTTTCTTT.

The chain couples TRBV19 to TRBJ1-5, with 9 bases identical to TRBD1. With V trimmed by 7 bases and J by 9 bases, 10 bases remained unmatched. CDR3 size: 14 residues. Germline CDR1 LNHDA, CDR2 SQIVND (reference sequence). For the CDR3, the DNA is TGTGCCAGTAATATTGGTACAGGGGGCTGGCCCCAGCATTTT. Amino acids: CASNIGTGGWPQHF.

V gene TRBV6-5 combines with J gene TRBJ1-4; tentatively, D is TRBD1 (6 bases). The CDR3 is 15 residues long. Germline CDR1 MNHEY, CDR2 SVGAGI. V lost 0 bases to trimming and J lost 7 bases, with 12 bases between them. The CDR3 sequence: CASSYSQGPGEKLFF. CDR3 nucleotides: TGTGCCAGCAGTTACTCACAGGGACCCGGTGAAAAACTGTTTTTT.

J is TRBJ2-1 and V is TRBV27, with TRBD2 as a possible D gene (6 bases). The V gene's germline CDR1 is MNHEY and CDR2 SMNVEV (reference sequence). There are 18 residues in the CDR3. V gave up 3 bases and J gave up 0 bases, with 18 bases separating them. CDR3 DNA sequence: TGTGCCAGCAGTTTGACCTCGGGACTTCTAACCTCCTACAATGAGCAGTTCTTC. It yields the protein CASSLTSGLLTSYNEQFF.

DNA of the CDR3: TGTGCCAGTAGTCGGGACGGACTTAGCAATCAGCCCCAGCATTTT. Translated: CASSRDGLSNQPQHF. V usage is TRBV19 and J usage is TRBJ1-5; maybe TRBD1 (5 bases). The CDR3 extends over 15 amino acids. Germline CDR1 reads LNHDA; CDR2 reads SQIVND (reference sequence). V was trimmed by 5 bases and J by 0 bases, leaving 11 bases between them.